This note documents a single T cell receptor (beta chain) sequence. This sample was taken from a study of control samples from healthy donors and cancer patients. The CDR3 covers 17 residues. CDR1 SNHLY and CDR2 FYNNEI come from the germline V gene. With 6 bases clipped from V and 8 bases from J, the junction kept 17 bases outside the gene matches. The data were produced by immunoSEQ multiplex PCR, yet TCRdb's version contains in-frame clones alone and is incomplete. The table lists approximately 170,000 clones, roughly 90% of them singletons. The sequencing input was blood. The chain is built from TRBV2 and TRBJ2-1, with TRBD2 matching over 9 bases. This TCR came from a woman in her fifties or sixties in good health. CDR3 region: CASRTSLAGDLSHEQFF. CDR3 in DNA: TGTGCCAGCAGGACTTCACTAGCGGGCGATTTAAGCCATGAGCAGTTCTTC.